The 30 T cell receptor beta chains listed next were all sequenced from one sample in a study of cytomegalovirus exposure and HLA in healthy donors. Both 60 Vbeta primers and 13 Jbeta primers went into the PCR. Only in-frame clones appear in the TCRdb table, and some are missing; sequencing was by immunoSEQ multiplex PCR. The data hold roughly 100,000 clones, with roughly 80% observed a single time. Sequenced input: PBMCs. All receptors derive from a man in his sixties in good health and CMV-seronegative.

This chain joins TRBV5-4 and TRBJ2-3; the D gene is possibly TRBD2 (6 bases). The CDR3 is made up of 14 amino acids. Germline V lookup: CDR1 SGHNT, CDR2 YYREEE (reference sequence). Trimming removed 3 bases from V and 6 bases from J, with 14 bases in between. CDR3 in amino acids: CASSWGFGGDTQYF. CDR3 in DNA: TGTGCCAGCAGCTGGGGATTTGGAGGGGATACGCAGTATTTT.

The DNA for the CDR3 is TGTGCCAGCACGGGGACAGGGCGGATGAACACTGAAGCTTTCTTT. Translation: CASTGTGRMNTEAFF. The chain recombines TRBV25-1 with TRBJ1-1; 9 positions agree with TRBD1. V dropped 7 bases and J dropped 0; count of bases not matched to a gene: 6. This CDR3 is built from 15 residues. Germline V CDR1 and CDR2: MGHDK, SYGVNS.

V gene TRBV12-5 combines with J gene TRBJ1-2; 11 nucleotides line up with TRBD1. In germline, CDR1 is LGHNT, CDR2 FRNRAP. The CDR3 is 15 residues long. V shed 5 bases, J shed 7 bases, and the junction held 9 bases outside the gene matches. The CDR3 DNA reads as TGTGCTAGTGGTCCCGGACAGGGGGCGCGAATTGGCTACACCTTC. Protein sequence: CASGPGQGARIGYTF.

V is TRBV15 and J is TRBJ2-2, with D unclear. The CDR3 covers 14 residues. Trimming removed 2 bases from V and 2 bases from J, with 6 bases in between. Germline V gene lookup returns CDR1 LNHNV and CDR2 YYDKDF (reference sequence). CDR3 protein: CATSRQSNTGELFF. CDR3 coding DNA: TGTGCCACCAGCAGACAGTCAAACACCGGGGAGCTGTTTTTT. Full variable domain (missing parts from reference TRBV15 and TRBJ2-2): DAMVIQNPRYQVTQFGKPVTLSCSQTLNHNVMYWYQQKSSQAPKLLFHYYDKDFNNEADTPDNFQSRRPNTSFCFLDIRSPGLGDTAMYLCATSRQSNTGELFFGEGSRLTVL.

In nucleotides, the CDR3 is TGCGCCATCAACAGGGGGCAATTCCCCTACGAGCAGTACGTC. This sequence encodes CAINRGQFPYEQYV. The chain combines TRBV10-1 with TRBJ2-7, with TRBD1 identical over 9 bases. The CDR3 totals 14 residues. CDR1 is WNHNN, CDR2 SYGVQD, per germline (reference sequence). J gave up 2 bases and V 10 bases, and 9 bases lay outside the gene matches.

The chain uses TRBV4-3 and TRBJ1-1; possibly TRBD1 for D (6 bases). CDR1 is LGHNA and CDR2 is YSLEER in the germline V gene. Trimming removed 0 bases at V and 5 bases at J, with 16 bases between. CDR3 length equals 16 residues. The DNA for the CDR3 is TGCGCCAGCAGCCAAGATGGTGGGGGCATAGGGACTGAAGCTTTCTTT. Translation: CASSQDGGGIGTEAFF.

The chain employs TRBV7-2 and TRBJ2-1; the D gene is possibly TRBD2 (6 bases). This CDR3 comprises 15 residues. Germline values: CDR1 SGHTA, CDR2 FQGNSA. Between the trimmed V and J ends, which lost 5 bases and 7 bases, there was a span of 18 bases. This CDR3 reads CASSIRRGTENEQFF. CDR3 coding DNA: TGTGCCAGCAGCATACGACGGGGGACGGAAAATGAGCAGTTCTTC.

This clone was counted a single time. The V call is TRBV5-1, the J call TRBJ2-1; tentatively, D is TRBD1 (6 bases). Germline CDR1 and CDR2: SGHRS and YFSETQ. The CDR3 sequence is 15 residues long. Trimming left V 6 bases short and J 4 bases short, with 17 bases between. CDR3 DNA: TGCGCCAGCACTGGGGGCCGGGACACTTACAATGAGCAGTTCTTC. Its protein is CASTGGRDTYNEQFF.

V gene TRBV7-3 combines with J gene TRBJ1-1, with a tentative D call TRBD1 (5 bases). CDR3 length: 13 residues. CDR1 and CDR2 (germline): SGHTA, FQGTGA. V was pared by 2 bases and J by 4 bases, with 8 bases between. The CDR3 bases are TGTGCCAGCAGCTTAGGACAAATCACTGAAGCTTTCTTT. This codes for CASSLGQITEAFF.

This sequence joins TRBV29-1 and TRBJ1-2; D may be TRBD1 (6 bases). The germline V gene has CDR1 SQVTM and CDR2 ANQGSEA. V was cut by 0 bases and J by 6 bases, with 14 bases left in between. The CDR3 loop spans 14 amino acids. CDR3 loop: CSVEDSGGPHGYTF. DNA for the CDR3: TGCAGCGTTGAAGATTCCGGGGGGCCACATGGCTACACCTTC.

This rearrangement joins TRBV30 to TRBJ1-3, with D maybe TRBD1 (5 bases). Germline CDR1 GTSNPN, CDR2 SVGIG (reference sequence). The V end lost 0 bases, the J end lost 4 bases, and 16 bases lay between the germline ends. The CDR3 loop spans 16 amino acids. The CDR3 nucleotides read TGTGCCTGGAGTGTACCCGGGGGAGGGCCCGGAAACACCATATATTTT. Its protein is CAWSVPGGGPGNTIYF.

The rearrangement uses TRBV4-3 and TRBJ1-1; the D is unclear. CDR3 length: 14 amino acids. Trimming cost V 1 base and J 1 base, with 7 bases left between them. Germline CDR1 and CDR2: LGHNA and YSLEER. The CDR3 sequence: CASSQGGRNTEAFF. The CDR3 region has the DNA TGCGCCAGCAGCCAAGGTGGCAGGAACACTGAAGCTTTCTTT.

The chain has TRBV7-2 and TRBJ1-2; TRBD1 agrees at 11 bases. Unmatched junction bases numbered 11, after V lost 1 base and J lost 7 bases. Germline values: CDR1 SGHTA, CDR2 FQGNSA. This CDR3 region has 17 residues. The CDR3 loop is CASSLDLTRTGGGGYTF. The CDR3 DNA follows: TGTGCCAGCAGCTTAGACCTAACTCGGACAGGGGGCGGTGGCTACACCTTC.

The chain recombines TRBV7-3 with TRBJ2-5, with 9 bases matching TRBD1. This CDR3 has 15 residues. Germline V gene lookup returns CDR1 SGHTA and CDR2 FQGTGA. V dropped 8 bases and J dropped 5; count of bases not matched to a gene: 12. CDR3 DNA sequence: TGTGCCAGCGGTACCGGGACAGGGTTGGGGGAGACCCAGTACTTC. Its translation: CASGTGTGLGETQYF.

This clone was detected a few times. The chain links TRBV27 to TRBJ1-3; D is ambiguous. Germline loops: CDR1 MNHEY, CDR2 SMNVEV (reference sequence). This CDR3 contains 17 residues. V was cut by 3 bases and J by 0 bases, with 15 bases left in between. The CDR3 loop reads CASSFTWPGNSGNTIYF. The CDR3, as DNA: TGTGCCAGCAGTTTCACTTGGCCGGGGAACTCTGGAAACACCATATATTTT.

This clone was seen a few times. The chain couples TRBV5-5 to TRBJ1-5; 9 bases align to TRBD1. This CDR3 region has 15 residues. Germline V gene sequence: CDR1 SGHKS, CDR2 YYEKEE (reference sequence). With V trimmed by 5 bases and J by 2 bases, 5 bases remained unmatched. CDR3 sequence: CASSRTGDGNQPQHF. CDR3 DNA: TGTGCCAGCAGTCGGACAGGGGACGGCAATCAGCCCCAGCATTTT.

This sequence joins TRBV29-1 and TRBJ2-5, with D uncertain. Trimming removed 7 bases from V and 7 bases from J, with 16 bases in between. Per germline, CDR1 SQVTM and CDR2 ANQGSEA. The CDR3 sequence is 12 residues long. The CDR3 is CSAQDPQVTQYF. The DNA for the CDR3 is TGCAGCGCTCAAGACCCTCAGGTGACCCAGTACTTC. Based on the CDR3 plus reference TRBV29-1 and TRBJ2-5, the full variable domain is SAVISQKPSRDICQRGTSLTIQCQVDSQVTMMFWYRQQPGQSLTLIATANQGSEATYESGFVIDKFPISRPNLTFSTLTVSNMSPEDSSIYLCSAQDPQVTQYFGPGTRLLVL.

This chain joins TRBV15 and TRBJ1-4; D gene uncertain. The CDR3 length is 15 residues. Trimming pared 3 bases from V and 7 bases from J, leaving 15 bases between. Germline assignment: CDR1 LNHNV and CDR2 YYDKDF (reference sequence). This CDR3 reads CATSSLRGSSEKLFF. The CDR3 DNA reads as TGTGCCACCAGCAGCCTGCGCGGAAGTAGTGAAAAACTGTTTTTT.

Here the CDR3 reads CASSPIAPGTGELFF. In DNA, the CDR3 is TGTGCCAGCAGTCCCATAGCCCCTGGCACCGGGGAGCTGTTTTTT. The chain combines TRBV25-1 with TRBJ2-2; unclear D gene. There are 15 residues in the CDR3. CDR1 is MGHDK and CDR2 is SYGVNS in the germline V gene. V lost 5 bases and J 4 bases, leaving 14 bases between the germline ends.

The J gene is TRBJ1-4, the V gene TRBV4-3; D unresolved. The CDR3 length is 16 residues. Trimming pared 2 bases from V and 8 bases from J, leaving 18 bases between. CDR1 and CDR2 (germline): LGHNA, YSLEER. CDR3 region: CASSQQSGPRMEKLFF. CDR3 coding DNA: TGCGCCAGCAGCCAACAATCAGGCCCCCGGATGGAAAAACTGTTTTTT.

The V call is TRBV6-1, the J call TRBJ2-7; the D gene is possibly TRBD2 (5 bases). Between the trimmed V and J ends, which lost 7 bases and 0 bases, there was a span of 13 bases. Germline CDR1 MNHNS, CDR2 SASEGT. The CDR3 runs 14 residues. The CDR3 region is CASITTGFSYEQYF. As DNA, the CDR3 is TGTGCCAGCATCACAACGGGGTTCTCCTACGAGCAGTACTTC.

This chain uses TRBV5-1 with TRBJ1-2; D uncertain. The germline V and J ends were trimmed by 1 base and 2 bases, with 9 bases remaining between them. The CDR3 totals 14 residues. Per germline, CDR1 SGHRS and CDR2 YFSETQ. The CDR3 DNA reads as TGCGCCAGCAGCTTGAGTCCGACAAACTATGGCTACACCTTC. Protein sequence: CASSLSPTNYGYTF.

The chain uses TRBV5-1 and TRBJ1-3; D is unresolved. The CDR3 spans 16 residues. With 0 bases removed from V and 0 bases from J, the gap between germline ends came to 10 bases. CDR1 and CDR2 (germline): SGHRS, YFSETQ. The CDR3 DNA follows: TGCGCCAGCAGCTTGGAGTCGGTGATCTCTGGAAACACCATATATTTT. It translates to CASSLESVISGNTIYF.

The chain's CDR3 is CASSQDFSAGVETQYF. DNA of the CDR3: TGTGCCAGCAGCCAAGATTTTTCAGCGGGTGTGGAGACCCAGTACTTC. The chain couples TRBV4-2 to TRBJ2-5, with D possibly being TRBD2 (6 bases). This CDR3 has 16 residues. With 0 bases removed from V and 5 bases from J, the gap between germline ends came to 16 bases. Germline assignment: CDR1 LGHNA and CDR2 YNFKEQ.

V usage is TRBV6-5 and J usage is TRBJ2-6; D possibly corresponds to TRBD1 (5 bases). V was shortened by 4 bases and J by 10 bases, with 8 bases between the two germline ends. Germline V gene lookup returns CDR1 MNHEY and CDR2 SVGAGI. The CDR3 sequence is 12 residues long. In DNA form, the CDR3 reads TGTGCCAGCAGTTTTGCAGGGAACGTCCTGACTTTC. It encodes CASSFAGNVLTF.

The V and J genes are TRBV27 and TRBJ1-6; no definite D call. The CDR3 contains 14 residues. Germline V lookup: CDR1 MNHEY, CDR2 SMNVEV (reference sequence). With 5 bases removed from V and 8 bases from J, the gap between germline ends came to 13 bases. CDR3 loop: CASSPRGSDSPLHF. The CDR3 nucleotides are TGTGCCAGCAGTCCCCGAGGCAGCGATTCACCCCTCCACTTT.

The V and J genes are TRBV9 and TRBJ1-6; D is uncertain. The length of the CDR3 is 15 residues. The V gene's germline CDR1 is SGDLS and CDR2 YYNGEE. Trimming removed 3 bases from V and 7 bases from J, with 14 bases in between. For the CDR3, the DNA is TGTGCCAGCAGCGCGGAGGGCAGACCGAATTCACCCCTCCACTTT. Translated: CASSAEGRPNSPLHF.

The chain carries TRBV5-4 and TRBJ2-7; 7 positions match TRBD1. V lost 1 base, J lost 6 bases, and 1 base stayed unmatched. From germline, CDR1 is SGHNT and CDR2 YYREEE (reference sequence). CDR3 length: 12 residues. The CDR3 DNA reads as TGTGCCAGCAGCTTGACAGGGGCCGAGCAGTACTTC. Its protein is CASSLTGAEQYF.

This clone was seen a handful of times. This chain links TRBV5-1 with TRBJ2-2, with a possible D match to TRBD2 (5 bases). In germline, CDR1 is SGHRS, CDR2 YFSETQ. This CDR3 has 15 amino acids. Trimming pared 4 bases from V and 3 bases from J, leaving 13 bases between. The CDR3 DNA reads TGCGCCAGCAGCAGGGCGAGGGTCGACACCGGGGAGCTGTTTTTT. Its protein product is CASSRARVDTGELFF.

The chain carries TRBV2 and TRBJ2-3, with unresolved D. The ends were cut back, 6 bases at V and 2 bases at J, with 6 bases in the middle. Germline lookup yields CDR1 SNHLY and CDR2 FYNNEI. The CDR3 runs to 12 residues. The CDR3 spells CASRANTDTQYF. In nucleotides, the CDR3 is TGTGCCAGCAGGGCAAACACAGATACGCAGTATTTT.